One sample yielded the 18 T cell receptor beta chains listed below, sequenced in a study of blood T cell repertoires in COVID-19. Produced via immunoSEQ multiplex PCR; TCRdb's table is partial and in-frame only. Altogether approximately 500,000 clones are present, 85% to 90% being singletons, with the ten largest covering roughly 7.4%. Sequenced material: peripheral blood. Every receptor here comes from a woman in her fifties or sixties with COVID-19, enrolled during active disease.

The V and J genes are TRBV11-3 and TRBJ2-1; D is undetermined. Deletions cut 5 bases from V and 5 bases from J, with 10 bases between. Germline CDR1 SGHNT, CDR2 YENEEA. This CDR3 has 13 amino acids. CDR3 in amino acids: CASSRLRNNEQFF. CDR3 nucleotide sequence: TGTGCCAGCAGCCGACTTAGGAACAATGAGCAGTTCTTC.

The chain recombines TRBV19 with TRBJ2-3; 12 bases fit TRBD1. This CDR3 region has 18 residues. Trimming at V came to 0 bases and at J to 5 bases, leaving 9 bases not matched to a gene. Germline CDR1 is LNHDA and CDR2 is SQIVND (reference sequence). The CDR3 spells CASSIDSSGTGGQDTQYF. The CDR3 nucleotides are TGTGCCAGTAGTATAGATTCAAGTGGGACAGGGGGCCAAGATACGCAGTATTTT. Complete variable domain (other parts from reference TRBV19 and TRBJ2-3): DGGITQSPKYLFRKEGQNVTLSCEQNLNHDAMYWYRQDPGQGLRLIYYSQIVNDFQKGDIAEGYSVSREKKESFPLTVTSAQKNPTAFYLCASSIDSSGTGGQDTQYFGPGTRLTVL.

A few counts support this clone. J is TRBJ1-2 and V is TRBV5-4; D not certain. Deletions cut 0 bases from V and 2 bases from J, with 8 bases between. CDR1 and CDR2 (germline): SGHNT, YYREEE (reference sequence). This CDR3 is built from 14 residues. The CDR3 region has the DNA TGTGCCAGCAGCTTGGATGGGAGGAACTATGGCTACACCTTC. Its translation: CASSLDGRNYGYTF.

The chain links TRBV5-4 to TRBJ1-4; TRBD1 agrees at 11 bases. The CDR3 is 17 residues long. V gave up 5 bases and J gave up 3 bases; unmatched junction bases: 9. Germline CDR1 reads SGHNT; CDR2 reads YYREEE (reference sequence). Here the CDR3 DNA reads TGTGCCAGCAGTCCTGGACAGGGGGCGCAGGCTAATGAAAAACTGTTTTTT. This codes for CASSPGQGAQANEKLFF.

The V and J genes are TRBV2 and TRBJ1-1; TRBD1 matches 9 bases. The junction had 15 bases not matched to a gene; V was cut back by 6 bases and J by 1 base. Germline V gene data show CDR1 as SNHLY and CDR2 as FYNNEI. CDR3 length equals 18 residues. The CDR3, as DNA: TGTGCCAGCAGAGGCTCCGGGACAGGGCCCCTTTGGAACACTGAAGCTTTCTTT. Its protein is CASRGSGTGPLWNTEAFF.

The chain has TRBV7-3 and TRBJ2-1; D is possibly TRBD2 (5 bases). Germline V CDR1 and CDR2: SGHTA, FQGTGA. The CDR3 loop spans 16 amino acids. V was trimmed by 4 bases and J by 11 bases, leaving 24 bases between them. The CDR3: CASSSTPRWNYGKQFF. DNA for the CDR3: TGTGCCAGCAGCTCCACCCCCCGGTGGAATTACGGGAAGCAGTTCTTC.

The chain links TRBV27 to TRBJ2-5, with TRBD2 matching over 7 bases. The CDR3 loop spans 13 amino acids. With 4 bases clipped from V and 10 bases from J, the junction kept 9 bases outside the gene matches. Per germline, CDR1 MNHEY and CDR2 SMNVEV (reference sequence). The CDR3 here is CASSWGEGVLQYF. The DNA of the CDR3 is TGTGCCAGCAGTTGGGGGGAGGGCGTGCTCCAGTACTTC.

V and J are TRBV30 and TRBJ1-2; D is uncertain. CDR1 is GTSNPN and CDR2 is SVGIG in the germline V gene (reference sequence). This CDR3 spans 10 amino acids. Trimming shortened V by 2 bases and J by 5 bases, and 3 bases separated the two germline ends. CDR3 protein: CAWSSYGYTF. The CDR3 nucleotides read TGTGCCTGGAGTTCGTATGGCTACACCTTC.

The rearrangement links TRBV5-1 to TRBJ2-7; 7 nucleotides line up with TRBD1. Per germline, CDR1 SGHRS and CDR2 YFSETQ. The CDR3 spans 15 residues. With V trimmed by 2 bases and J by 7 bases, 12 bases remained unmatched. CDR3 in DNA: TGCGCCAGCAGCTTAGGGGACAGTGGGCCATATGAGCAGTACTTC. Its protein product is CASSLGDSGPYEQYF.

V is TRBV18 and J is TRBJ2-1; unclear D gene. The CDR3 runs to 12 residues. Trimming left V 1 base short and J 6 bases short, with 4 bases between. Germline values: CDR1 KGHSH, CDR2 LQKENI. The CDR3 spells CASSPRANEQFF. The DNA for the CDR3 is TGTGCCAGCTCACCACGGGCCAATGAGCAGTTCTTC.

The rearrangement uses TRBV28 and TRBJ2-7, with 8 nucleotides matching TRBD1. The CDR3 totals 15 residues. V lost 6 bases and J lost 0; bases outside the gene matches: 7. Germline V gene sequence: CDR1 MDHEN, CDR2 SYDVKM. CDR3 DNA sequence: TGTGCCAGCAGATCGGGACAGGAAAGCTCCTACGAGCAGTACTTC. It encodes CASRSGQESSYEQYF.

This chain connects TRBV2 to TRBJ1-4; 11 bases match TRBD1. The CDR3 loop spans 16 amino acids. Germline assignment: CDR1 SNHLY and CDR2 FYNNEI. The trim removed 7 bases at V and 4 bases at J, leaving 8 bases unmatched. CDR3 residues: CASTLDRGLGNEKLFF. In DNA form, the CDR3 reads TGTGCCAGCACCTTGGACAGGGGGCTGGGTAATGAAAAACTGTTTTTT.

The chain employs TRBV5-1 and TRBJ1-1, with unresolved D. CDR1 is SGHRS, CDR2 YFSETQ, per germline. This CDR3 region has 15 residues. V was trimmed by 4 bases and J by 0 bases, leaving 13 bases between them. Here the CDR3 DNA reads TGCGCCAGCAGCGACGGAGGGAACTTGAACACTGAAGCTTTCTTT. This encodes CASSDGGNLNTEAFF.

The V and J genes are TRBV4-2 and TRBJ2-5, with D possibly TRBD2 on 5 matching bases. Trimming pared 4 bases from V and 9 bases from J, leaving 15 bases between. Germline V lookup: CDR1 LGHNA, CDR2 YNFKEQ. The CDR3 has 13 residues. CDR3 amino acids: CASSLLLLEAQYF. The CDR3 DNA sequence: TGTGCCAGCAGCCTCCTCCTTTTGGAGGCCCAGTACTTC.

The rearrangement uses TRBV6-5 and TRBJ1-6; D remains unclear. CDR1 MNHEY and CDR2 SVGAGI come from the germline V gene. The CDR3 covers 13 residues. V was clipped by 7 bases and J by 9 bases, with 13 bases between them. In DNA, the CDR3 is TGTGCCAGCATTCCGGAGCCTACTTCACCCCTCCACTTT. It yields the protein CASIPEPTSPLHF.

The chain is built from TRBV6-5 and TRBJ1-5; possible D gene TRBD1, 5 bases. Germline CDR1 MNHEY, CDR2 SVGAGI. Trimming took 9 bases from V and 3 from J, leaving 15 bases between them. This CDR3 contains 14 residues. CDR3 sequence (DNA): TGTGCCAGTGCCCTGGGGGGAAACAATCAGCCCCAGCATTTT. As protein: CASALGGNNQPQHF.

The CDR3 is CASSRAGAARFYGYTF. The CDR3 DNA sequence: TGTGCCAGCAGCCGGGCGGGGGCGGCCAGATTCTATGGCTACACCTTC. The chain recombines TRBV5-8 with TRBJ1-2; possibly TRBD1 for D (6 bases). Germline V gene data show CDR1 as SGHTS and CDR2 as YDEGEE. The ends were cut back, 4 bases at V and 4 bases at J, with 20 bases in the middle. The length of the CDR3 is 16 residues.

This clone was counted a few times. The chain links TRBV3-1 (or the pseudogene TRBV3-2) to TRBJ1-2; D call uncertain. Per the germline V gene, CDR1 is LGHDT and CDR2 is YNNKEL (reference sequence). V was cut by 2 bases and J by 3 bases, with 10 bases left in between. The CDR3 length is 14 residues. Written as DNA, the CDR3 is TGTGCCAGCAGCCAAATCACAGATCACTATGGCTACACCTTC. Amino acid sequence: CASSQITDHYGYTF.